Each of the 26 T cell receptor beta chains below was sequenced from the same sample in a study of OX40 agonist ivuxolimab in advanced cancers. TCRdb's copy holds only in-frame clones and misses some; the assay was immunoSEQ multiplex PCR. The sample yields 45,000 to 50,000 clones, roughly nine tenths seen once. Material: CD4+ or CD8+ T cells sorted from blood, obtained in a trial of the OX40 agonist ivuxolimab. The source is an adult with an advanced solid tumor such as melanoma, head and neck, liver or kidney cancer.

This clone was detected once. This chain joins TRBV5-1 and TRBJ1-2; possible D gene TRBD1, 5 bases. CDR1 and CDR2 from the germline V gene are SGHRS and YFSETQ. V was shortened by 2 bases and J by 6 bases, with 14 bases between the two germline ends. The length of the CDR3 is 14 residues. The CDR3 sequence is CASSLNSLGDGYTF. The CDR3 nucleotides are TGCGCCAGCAGCTTAAACTCACTGGGGGATGGCTACACCTTC.

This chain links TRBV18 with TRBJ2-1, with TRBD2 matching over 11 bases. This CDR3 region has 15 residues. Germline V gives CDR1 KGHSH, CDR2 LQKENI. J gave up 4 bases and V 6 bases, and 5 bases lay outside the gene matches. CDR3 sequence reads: CASSLLAGEYNEQFF. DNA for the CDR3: TGTGCCAGCTCCCTACTAGCGGGAGAGTACAATGAGCAGTTCTTC.

For the CDR3, the DNA is TGTGCCAGCAGCCAGAAACTGGACAGCATTCATCCCGGGGAGCTGTTTTTT. Protein product: CASSQKLDSIHPGELFF. The V gene is TRBV4-2, the J gene TRBJ2-2, with a weak D call TRBD1 (6 bases). Trimming took 3 bases from V and 6 from J, leaving 20 bases between them. The CDR3 is 17 amino acids. Germline V gene lookup returns CDR1 LGHNA and CDR2 YNFKEQ.

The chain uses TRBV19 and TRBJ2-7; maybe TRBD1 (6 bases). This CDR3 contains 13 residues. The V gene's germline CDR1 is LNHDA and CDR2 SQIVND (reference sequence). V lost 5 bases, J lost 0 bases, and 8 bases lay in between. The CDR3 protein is CASSEDSSYEQYF. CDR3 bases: TGTGCCAGTAGTGAGGACAGCTCCTACGAGCAGTACTTC.

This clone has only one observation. The CDR3 is CASSRGAGGQETQYF. The CDR3 DNA reads TGTGCCAGCAGCCGAGGGGCGGGGGGACAAGAGACCCAGTACTTC. The chain uses TRBV27 and TRBJ2-5; 8 bases map to TRBD2. CDR3 size: 15 residues. The germline V gene has CDR1 MNHEY and CDR2 SMNVEV (reference sequence). After removal of 6 bases from V and 2 bases from J, the junction contained 8 bases not matched to a gene.

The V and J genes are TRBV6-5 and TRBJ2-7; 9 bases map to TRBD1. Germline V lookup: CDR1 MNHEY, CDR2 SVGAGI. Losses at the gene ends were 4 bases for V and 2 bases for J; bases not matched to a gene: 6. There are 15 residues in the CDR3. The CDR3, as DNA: TGTGCCAGCAGTTTCAGGACAGGGGACCCCTACGAGCAGTACTTC. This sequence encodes CASSFRTGDPYEQYF.

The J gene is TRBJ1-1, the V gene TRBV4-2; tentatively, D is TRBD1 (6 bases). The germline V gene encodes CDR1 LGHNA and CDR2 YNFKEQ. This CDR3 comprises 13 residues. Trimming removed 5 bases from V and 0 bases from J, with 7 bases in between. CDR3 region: CASSWTVNTEAFF. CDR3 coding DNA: TGTGCCAGCAGCTGGACAGTGAACACTGAAGCTTTCTTT.

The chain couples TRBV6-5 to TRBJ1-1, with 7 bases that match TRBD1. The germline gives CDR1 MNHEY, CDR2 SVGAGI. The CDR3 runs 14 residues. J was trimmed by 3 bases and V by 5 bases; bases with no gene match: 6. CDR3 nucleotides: TGTGCCAGCAGTGAAGGGACAGAGTACACTGAAGCTTTCTTT. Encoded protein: CASSEGTEYTEAFF.

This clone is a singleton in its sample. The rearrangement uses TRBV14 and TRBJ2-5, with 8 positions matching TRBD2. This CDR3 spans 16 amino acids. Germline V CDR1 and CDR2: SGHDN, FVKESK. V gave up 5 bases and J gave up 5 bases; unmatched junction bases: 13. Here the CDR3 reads CASSYLPGLVGETQYF. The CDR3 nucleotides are TGTGCCAGCAGCTATTTACCGGGACTAGTAGGCGAGACCCAGTACTTC. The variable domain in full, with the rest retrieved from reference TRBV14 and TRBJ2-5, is EAGVTQFPSHSVIEKGQTVTLRCDPISGHDNLYWYRRVMGKEIKFLLHFVKESKQDESGMPNNRFLAERTGGTYSTLKVQPAELEDSGVYFCASSYLPGLVGETQYFGPGTRLLVL.

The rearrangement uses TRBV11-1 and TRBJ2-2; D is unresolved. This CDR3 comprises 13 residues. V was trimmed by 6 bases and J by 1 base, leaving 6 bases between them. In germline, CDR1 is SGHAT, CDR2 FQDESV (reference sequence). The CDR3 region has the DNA TGTGCCAGCAGTTCACAGAACACCGGGGAGCTGTTTTTT. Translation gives CASSSQNTGELFF.

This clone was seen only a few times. CDR3 residues: CASSSSGNYNEQFF. DNA for the CDR3: TGTGCCAGCAGTTCTAGCGGGAACTACAATGAGCAGTTCTTC. The rearrangement joins TRBV27 to TRBJ2-1; the match to TRBD2 covers 9 bases. The CDR3 runs to 14 residues. Germline V CDR1 and CDR2: MNHEY, SMNVEV (reference sequence). Trimming removed 4 bases from V and 3 bases from J; junction bases left unmatched: 1.

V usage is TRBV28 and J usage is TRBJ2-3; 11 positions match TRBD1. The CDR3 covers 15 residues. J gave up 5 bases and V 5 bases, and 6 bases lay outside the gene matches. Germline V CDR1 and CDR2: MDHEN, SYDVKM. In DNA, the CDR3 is TGTGCCAGCAGTACTGGACAGGGGGCGGGAGATACGCAGTATTTT. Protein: CASSTGQGAGDTQYF.

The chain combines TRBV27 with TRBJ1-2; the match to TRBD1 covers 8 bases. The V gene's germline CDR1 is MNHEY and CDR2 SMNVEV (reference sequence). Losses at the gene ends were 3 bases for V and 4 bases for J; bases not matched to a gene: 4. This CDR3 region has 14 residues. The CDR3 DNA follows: TGTGCCAGCAGTTTCTCAGGGGGCGGCTATGGCTACACCTTC. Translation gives CASSFSGGGYGYTF.

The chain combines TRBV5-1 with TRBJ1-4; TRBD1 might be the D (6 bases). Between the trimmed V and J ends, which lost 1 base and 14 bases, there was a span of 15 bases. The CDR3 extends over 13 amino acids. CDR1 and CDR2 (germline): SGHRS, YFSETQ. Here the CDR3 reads CASSLTPTGNLFF. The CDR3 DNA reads TGCGCCAGCAGCTTGACACCAACAGGGAACCTGTTTTTT.

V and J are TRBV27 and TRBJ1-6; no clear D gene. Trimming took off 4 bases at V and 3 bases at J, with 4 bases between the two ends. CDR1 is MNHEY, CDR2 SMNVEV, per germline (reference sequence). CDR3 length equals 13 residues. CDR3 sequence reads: CASSSLYNSPLHF. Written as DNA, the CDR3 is TGTGCCAGCAGTTCGCTCTATAATTCACCCCTCCACTTT.

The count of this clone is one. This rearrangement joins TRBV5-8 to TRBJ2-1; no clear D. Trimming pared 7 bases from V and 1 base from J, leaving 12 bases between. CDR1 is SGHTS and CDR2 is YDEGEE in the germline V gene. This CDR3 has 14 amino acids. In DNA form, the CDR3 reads TGTGCCAGCCCACCCACCACGTCCTACAATGAGCAGTTCTTC. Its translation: CASPPTTSYNEQFF.

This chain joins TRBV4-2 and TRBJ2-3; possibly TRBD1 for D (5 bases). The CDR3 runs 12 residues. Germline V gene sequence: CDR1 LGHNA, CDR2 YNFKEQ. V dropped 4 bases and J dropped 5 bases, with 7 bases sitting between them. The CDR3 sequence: CASSPRGDTQYF. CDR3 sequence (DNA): TGTGCCAGCAGCCCTAGGGGAGATACGCAGTATTTT.

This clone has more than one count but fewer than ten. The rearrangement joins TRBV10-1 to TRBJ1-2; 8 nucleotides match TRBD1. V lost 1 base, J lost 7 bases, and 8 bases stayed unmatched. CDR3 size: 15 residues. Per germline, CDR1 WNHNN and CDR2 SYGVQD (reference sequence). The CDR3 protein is CASSEWVDRETGYTF. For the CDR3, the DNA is TGCGCCAGCAGTGAGTGGGTGGACAGGGAGACTGGCTACACCTTC.

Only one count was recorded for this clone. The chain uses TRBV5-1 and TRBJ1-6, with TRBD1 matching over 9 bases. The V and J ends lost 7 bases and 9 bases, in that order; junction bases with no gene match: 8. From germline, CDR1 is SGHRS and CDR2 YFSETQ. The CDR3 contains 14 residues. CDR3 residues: CASHEGQGSSPLHF. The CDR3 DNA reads TGCGCCAGCCACGAAGGACAGGGGAGTTCACCCCTCCACTTT.

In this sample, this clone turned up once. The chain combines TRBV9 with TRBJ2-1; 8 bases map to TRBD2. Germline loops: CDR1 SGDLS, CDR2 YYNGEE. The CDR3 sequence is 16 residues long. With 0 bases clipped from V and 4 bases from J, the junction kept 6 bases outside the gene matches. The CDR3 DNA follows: TGTGCCAGCAGCGTAGCGGGGGCTAGCGGGTACAATGAGCAGTTCTTC. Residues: CASSVAGASGYNEQFF. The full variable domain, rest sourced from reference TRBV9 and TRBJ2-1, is DSGVTQTPKHLITATGQRVTLRCSPRSGDLSVYWYQQSLDQGLQFLIQYYNGEERAKGNILERFSAQQFPDLHSELNLSSLELGDSALYFCASSVAGASGYNEQFFGPGTRLTVL.

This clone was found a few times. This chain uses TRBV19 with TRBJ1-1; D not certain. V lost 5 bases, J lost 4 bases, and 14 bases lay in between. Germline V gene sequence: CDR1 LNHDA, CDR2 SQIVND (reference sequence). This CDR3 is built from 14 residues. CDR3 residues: CASSAPMRGTEAFF. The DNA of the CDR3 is TGTGCCAGTAGTGCACCGATGAGAGGCACTGAAGCTTTCTTT.

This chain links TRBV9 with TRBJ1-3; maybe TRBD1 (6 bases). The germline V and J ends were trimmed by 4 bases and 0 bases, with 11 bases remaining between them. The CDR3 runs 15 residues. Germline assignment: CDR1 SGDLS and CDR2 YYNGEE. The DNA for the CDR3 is TGTGCCAGCAGCCCTGGAGGGGGCTCTGGAAACACCATATATTTT. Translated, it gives CASSPGGGSGNTIYF.

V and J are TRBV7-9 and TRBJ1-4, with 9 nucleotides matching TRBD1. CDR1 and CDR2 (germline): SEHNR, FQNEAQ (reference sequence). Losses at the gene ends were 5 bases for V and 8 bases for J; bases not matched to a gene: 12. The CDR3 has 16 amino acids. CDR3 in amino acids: CASSEDSGTGNEKLFF. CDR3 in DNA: TGTGCCAGCAGCGAAGATTCCGGGACAGGGAACGAAAAACTGTTTTTT.

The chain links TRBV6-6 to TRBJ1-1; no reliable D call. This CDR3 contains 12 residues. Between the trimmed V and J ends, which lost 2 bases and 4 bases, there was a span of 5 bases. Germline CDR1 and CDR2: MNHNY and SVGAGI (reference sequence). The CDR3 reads CASSYTGTEAFF. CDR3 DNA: TGTGCCAGCAGTTACACTGGCACTGAAGCTTTCTTT.

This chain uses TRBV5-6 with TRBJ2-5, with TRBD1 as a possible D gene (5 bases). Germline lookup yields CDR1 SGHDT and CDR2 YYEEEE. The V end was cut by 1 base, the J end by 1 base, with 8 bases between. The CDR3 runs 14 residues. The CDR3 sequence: CASSLSTVQETQYF. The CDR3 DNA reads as TGTGCCAGCAGCTTGTCGACAGTCCAAGAGACCCAGTACTTC. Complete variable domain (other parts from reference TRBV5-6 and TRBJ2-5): DAGVTQSPTHLIKTRGQQVTLRCSPKSGHDTVSWYQQALGQGPQFIFQYYEEEERQRGNFPDRFSGHQFPNYSSELNVNALLLGDSALYLCASSLSTVQETQYFGPGTRLLVL.

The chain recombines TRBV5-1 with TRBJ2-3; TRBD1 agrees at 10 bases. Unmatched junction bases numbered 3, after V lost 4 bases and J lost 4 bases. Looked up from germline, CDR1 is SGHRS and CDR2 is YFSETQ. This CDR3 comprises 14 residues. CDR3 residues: CASSRDRGSDTQYF. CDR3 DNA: TGCGCCAGCAGCCGGGACAGGGGCTCAGATACGCAGTATTTT. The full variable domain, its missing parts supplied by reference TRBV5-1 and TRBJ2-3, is KAGVTQTPRYLIKTRGQQVTLSCSPISGHRSVSWYQQTPGQGLQFLFEYFSETQRNKGNFPGRFSGRQFSNSRSEMNVSTLELGDSALYLCASSRDRGSDTQYFGPGTRLTVL.